The source of this TCR beta chain is a study of shared clonotypes between healthy human individuals. The V and J ends lost 5 bases and 3 bases, in that order; junction bases with no gene match: 2. CDR3 length equals 16 residues. Germline CDR1 is SGHAT and CDR2 is FQNNGV. Selected positively for CCR7 and CD45RO-negative, naive CD8 cells excluded terminally differentiated effector memory CD45RA+ cells. Only in-frame clones appear in the TCRdb table, and some are missing; sequencing was by immunoSEQ multiplex PCR. Of around 2.1 million clones in the sample, approximately 94% are singletons; the top ten hold roughly 1.8%.

The rearrangement links TRBV11-2 to TRBJ2-2, with 14 positions matching TRBD2. Material for sequencing was naive CD8+ T cells from PBMCs. The receptor comes from a man aged 18-30 years in good health. Some clones in this sample may be carry-over from other donors' samples. CDR3 nucleotide sequence: TGTGCCAGCAGCCGGACTAGCGGGAGGTACACCGGGGAGCTGTTTTTT. Encoded protein: CASSRTSGRYTGELFF.